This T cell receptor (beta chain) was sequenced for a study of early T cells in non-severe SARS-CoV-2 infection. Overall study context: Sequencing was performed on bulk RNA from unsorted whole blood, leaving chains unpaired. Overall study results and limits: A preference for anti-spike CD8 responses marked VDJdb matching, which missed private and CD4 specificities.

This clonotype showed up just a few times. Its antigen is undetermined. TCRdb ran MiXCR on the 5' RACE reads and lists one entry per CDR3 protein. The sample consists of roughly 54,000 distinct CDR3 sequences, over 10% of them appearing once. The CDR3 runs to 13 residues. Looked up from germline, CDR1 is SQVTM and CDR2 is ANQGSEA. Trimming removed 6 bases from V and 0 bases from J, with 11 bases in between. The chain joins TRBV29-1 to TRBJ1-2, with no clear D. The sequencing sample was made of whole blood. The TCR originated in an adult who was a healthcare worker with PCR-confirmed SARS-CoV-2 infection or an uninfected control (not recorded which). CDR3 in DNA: TGCAGCGTCCGTTCGGCTACTAACTATGGCTACACCTTC. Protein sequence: CSVRSATNYGYTF.